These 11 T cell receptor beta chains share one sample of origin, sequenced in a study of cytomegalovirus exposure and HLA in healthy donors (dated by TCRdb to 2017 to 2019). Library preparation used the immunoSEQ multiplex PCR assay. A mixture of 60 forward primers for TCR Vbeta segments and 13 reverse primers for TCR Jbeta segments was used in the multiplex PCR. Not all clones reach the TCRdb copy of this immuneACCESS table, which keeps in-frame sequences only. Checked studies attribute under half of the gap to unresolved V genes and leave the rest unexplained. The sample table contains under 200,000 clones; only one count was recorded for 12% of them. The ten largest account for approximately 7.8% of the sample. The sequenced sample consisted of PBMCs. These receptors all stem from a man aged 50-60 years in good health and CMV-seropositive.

The CDR3 DNA sequence: TGTGCCAGCAGCTACCAGCGGGGGGCATTTGATACGCAGTATTTT. Protein sequence: CASSYQRGAFDTQYF. The chain joins TRBV7-2 to TRBJ2-3; 9 bases align to TRBD2. The CDR3 is 15 amino acids. V dropped 4 bases and J dropped 6; count of bases not matched to a gene: 8. From germline, CDR1 is SGHTA and CDR2 FQGNSA.

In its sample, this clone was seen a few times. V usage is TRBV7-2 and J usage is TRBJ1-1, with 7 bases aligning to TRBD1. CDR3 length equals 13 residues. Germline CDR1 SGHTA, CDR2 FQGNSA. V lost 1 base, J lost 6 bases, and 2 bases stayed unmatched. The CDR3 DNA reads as TGTGCCAGCAGCTTAGACAGGGGTGCTGAAGCTTTCTTT. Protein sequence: CASSLDRGAEAFF.

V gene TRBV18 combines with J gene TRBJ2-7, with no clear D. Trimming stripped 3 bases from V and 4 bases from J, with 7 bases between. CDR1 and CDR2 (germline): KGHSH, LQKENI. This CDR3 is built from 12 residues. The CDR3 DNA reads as TGTGCCAGCTCACCCTCGCAGTACGAGCAGTACTTC. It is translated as CASSPSQYEQYF.

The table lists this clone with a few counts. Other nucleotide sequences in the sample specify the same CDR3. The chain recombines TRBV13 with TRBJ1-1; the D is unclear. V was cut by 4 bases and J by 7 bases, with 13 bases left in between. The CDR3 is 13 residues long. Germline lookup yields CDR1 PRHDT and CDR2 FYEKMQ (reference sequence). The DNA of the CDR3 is TGTGCCAGCAGCTCAGTCACAGATTTTGAAGCTTTCTTT. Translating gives CASSSVTDFEAFF.

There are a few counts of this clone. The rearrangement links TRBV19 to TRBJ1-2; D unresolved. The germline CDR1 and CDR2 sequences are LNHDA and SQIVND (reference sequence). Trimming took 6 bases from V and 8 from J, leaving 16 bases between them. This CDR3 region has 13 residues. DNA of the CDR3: TGTGCCAGTAGCCTCGGGAGGTACGGGGGCTACACCTTC. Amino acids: CASSLGRYGGYTF. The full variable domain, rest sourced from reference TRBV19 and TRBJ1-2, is DGGITQSPKYLFRKEGQNVTLSCEQNLNHDAMYWYRQDPGQGLRLIYYSQIVNDFQKGDIAEGYSVSREKKESFPLTVTSAQKNPTAFYLCASSLGRYGGYTFGSGTRLTVV.

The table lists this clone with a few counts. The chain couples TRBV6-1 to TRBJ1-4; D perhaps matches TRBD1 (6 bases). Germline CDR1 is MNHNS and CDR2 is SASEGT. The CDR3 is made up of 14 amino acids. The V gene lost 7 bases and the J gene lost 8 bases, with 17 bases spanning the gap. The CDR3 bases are TGTGCCAGCACTGACCGCCGGGACAACGAAAAACTGTTTTTT. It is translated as CASTDRRDNEKLFF.

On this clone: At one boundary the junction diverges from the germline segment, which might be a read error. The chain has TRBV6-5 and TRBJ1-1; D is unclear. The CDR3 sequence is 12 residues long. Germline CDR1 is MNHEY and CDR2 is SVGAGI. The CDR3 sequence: CASSPRNPEAFF. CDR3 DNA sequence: TGTGCCAGCAGCCCGCGGAACCCTGAAGCTTTCTTT.

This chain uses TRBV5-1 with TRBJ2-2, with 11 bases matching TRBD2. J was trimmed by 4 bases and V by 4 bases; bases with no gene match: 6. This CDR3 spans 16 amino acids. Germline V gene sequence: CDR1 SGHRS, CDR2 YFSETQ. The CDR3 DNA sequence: TGCGCCAGCAGCCCCCTCGGGACTAGCGGCACCGGGGAGCTGTTTTTT. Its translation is CASSPLGTSGTGELFF. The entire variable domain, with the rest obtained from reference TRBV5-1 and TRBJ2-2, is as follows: KAGVTQTPRYLIKTRGQQVTLSCSPISGHRSVSWYQQTPGQGLQFLFEYFSETQRNKGNFPGRFSGRQFSNSRSEMNVSTLELGDSALYLCASSPLGTSGTGELFFGEGSRLTVL.

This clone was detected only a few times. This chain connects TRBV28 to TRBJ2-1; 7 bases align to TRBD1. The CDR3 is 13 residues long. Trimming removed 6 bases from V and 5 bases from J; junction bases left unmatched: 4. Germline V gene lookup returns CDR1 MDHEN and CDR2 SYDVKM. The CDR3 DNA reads TGTGCCAGCAGACCGACAGGGAACAATGAGCAGTTCTTC. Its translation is CASRPTGNNEQFF.

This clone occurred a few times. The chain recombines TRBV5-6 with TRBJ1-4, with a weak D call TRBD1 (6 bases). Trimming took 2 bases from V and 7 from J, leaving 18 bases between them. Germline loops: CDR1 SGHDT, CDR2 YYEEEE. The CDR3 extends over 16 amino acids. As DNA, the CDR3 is TGTGCCAGCAGCTTCTCAGGGGAGAATGGAGGTGAAAAACTGTTTTTT. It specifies CASSFSGENGGEKLFF.

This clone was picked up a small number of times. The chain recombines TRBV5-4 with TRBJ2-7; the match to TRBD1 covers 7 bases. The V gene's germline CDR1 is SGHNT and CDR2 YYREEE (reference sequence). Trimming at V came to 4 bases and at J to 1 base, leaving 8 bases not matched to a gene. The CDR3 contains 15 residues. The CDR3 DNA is TGTGCCAGCAGCCAGGGACAGAAACTTTCCTACGAGCAGTACTTC. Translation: CASSQGQKLSYEQYF.